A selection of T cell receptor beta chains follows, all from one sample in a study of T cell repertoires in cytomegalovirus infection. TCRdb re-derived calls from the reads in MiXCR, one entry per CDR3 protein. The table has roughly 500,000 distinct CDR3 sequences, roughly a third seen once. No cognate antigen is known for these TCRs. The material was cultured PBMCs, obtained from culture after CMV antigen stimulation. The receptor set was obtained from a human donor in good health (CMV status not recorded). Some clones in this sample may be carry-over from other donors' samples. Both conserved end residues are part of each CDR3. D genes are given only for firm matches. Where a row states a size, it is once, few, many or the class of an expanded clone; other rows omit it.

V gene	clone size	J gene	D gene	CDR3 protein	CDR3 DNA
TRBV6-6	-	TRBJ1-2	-	CASSWNIEGYGYTF	TGTGCCAGCAGTTGGAACATCGAGGGCTATGGCTACACCTTC
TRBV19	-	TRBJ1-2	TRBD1	CASDTWDRQDGYTF	TGTGCCAGTGACACCTGGGACAGGCAAGATGGCTACACCTTC
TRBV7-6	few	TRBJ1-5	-	CASSAPIGVGNQPQHF	TGTGCCAGCAGCGCCCCGATAGGCGTCGGCAATCAGCCCCAGCATTTT
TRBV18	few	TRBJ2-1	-	CASSPPIVSEQFF	TGTGCCAGCTCACCACCGATTGTCAGTGAGCAGTTCTTC
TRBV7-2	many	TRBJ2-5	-	CASSRETQETQYF	TGTGCCAGCAGCCGGGAGACCCAAGAGACCCAGTACTTC
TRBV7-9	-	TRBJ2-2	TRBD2	CASSNRAAREASIRNTGELFF	TGTGCCAGCAGCAATAGGGCTGCGCGGGAGGCATCCATAAGGAACACCGGGGAGCTGTTTTTT
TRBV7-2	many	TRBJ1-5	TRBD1	CASSFQGASNQPQHF	TGTGCCAGCAGCTTCCAGGGGGCGAGCAATCAGCCCCAGCATTTT
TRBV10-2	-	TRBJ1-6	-	CASSESGGIGNSPLHF	TGCGCCAGCAGTGAGTCGGGGGGAATCGGGAATTCACCCCTCCACTTT
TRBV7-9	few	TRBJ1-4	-	CASSSRTASYATNEKLFF	TGTGCCAGCAGCTCAAGGACGGCGAGTTATGCAACTAATGAAAAACTGTTTTTT
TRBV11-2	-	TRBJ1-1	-	CASSLSVRVAEAFF	TGTGCCAGCAGCTTATCTGTCAGGGTCGCTGAAGCTTTCTTT
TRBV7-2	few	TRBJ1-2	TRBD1	CASSSQTQGTGYGYTF	TGTGCCAGCAGCTCCCAAACACAGGGGACCGGCTATGGCTACACCTTC
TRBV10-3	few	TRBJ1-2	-	CAISEQLQGYLYGYTF	TGTGCCATCAGTGAACAGTTGCAGGGTTACCTCTATGGCTACACCTTC
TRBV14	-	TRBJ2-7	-	CASSPNSRAYEQYF	TGTGCCAGCAGCCCCAACAGCAGAGCCTACGAGCAGTACTTC
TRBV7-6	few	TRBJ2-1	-	CASSSPPEHNEQFF	TGTGCCAGCAGCTCCCCACCCGAACACAATGAGCAGTTCTTC
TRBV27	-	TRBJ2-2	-	CASTGELFF	TGTGCCAGCACCGGGGAGCTGTTTTTT
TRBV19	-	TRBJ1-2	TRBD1	CASSQIGDRGLSGYGYTF	TGTGCCAGTAGTCAAATAGGGGACAGGGGGTTATCAGGATATGGCTACACCTTC
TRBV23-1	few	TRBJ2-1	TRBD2	CASSPLLAGGYNEQFF	TGCGCCAGCAGTCCCTTACTAGCGGGAGGATACAATGAGCAGTTCTTC
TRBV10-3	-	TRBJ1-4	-	CAISDASTNEKLFF	TGTGCCATCAGTGACGCATCAACTAATGAAAAACTGTTTTTT
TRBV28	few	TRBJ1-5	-	CASSLRRTVSNQPQHF	TGTGCCAGCAGCTTAAGGCGGACAGTTAGCAATCAGCCCCAGCATTTT
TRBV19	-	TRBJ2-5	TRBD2	CASSIQTSGRGQETQYF	TGTGCCAGTAGTATACAAACTAGCGGGAGGGGTCAAGAGACCCAGTACTTC
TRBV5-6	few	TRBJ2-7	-	CASSLIQGPYEQYF	TGTGCCAGCAGCTTGATCCAGGGCCCCTACGAGCAGTACTTC
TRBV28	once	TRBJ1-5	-	CASRGRGWNQPQHF	TGTGCCAGCAGGGGGAGGGGCTGGAATCAGCCCCAGCATTTT
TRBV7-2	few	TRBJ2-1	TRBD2	CASSALAGVGEQFF	TGTGCCAGCAGCGCGCTAGCGGGAGTCGGTGAGCAGTTCTTC
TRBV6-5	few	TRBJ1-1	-	CASSFGKNTEAFF	TGTGCCAGCAGTTTTGGGAAGAACACTGAAGCTTTCTTT
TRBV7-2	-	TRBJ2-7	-	CASSSGMRSYEQYF	TGTGCCAGCAGCTCCGGCATGCGCTCCTACGAGCAGTACTTC
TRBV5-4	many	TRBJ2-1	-	CASSFWNSDNEQFF	TGTGCCAGCAGCTTTTGGAATAGCGACAATGAGCAGTTCTTC
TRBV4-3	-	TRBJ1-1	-	CASSQVMGAAAEAFF	TGCGCCAGCAGCCAAGTCATGGGGGCGGCGGCTGAAGCTTTCTTT
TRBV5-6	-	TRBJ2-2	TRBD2	CASSLWREGLGGELFF	TGTGCCAGCAGCTTGTGGCGGGAGGGCCTCGGCGGGGAGCTGTTTTTT
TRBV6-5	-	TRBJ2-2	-	CASRTPSGANTGELFF	TGTGCCAGCAGAACCCCCTCTGGCGCGAACACCGGGGAGCTGTTTTTT
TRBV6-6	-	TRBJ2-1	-	CASSYGRGGNEQFF	TGTGCCAGCAGTTACGGGCGTGGGGGCAATGAGCAGTTCTTC
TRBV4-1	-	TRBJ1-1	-	CASSQAGTWNTEAFF	TGCGCCAGCAGCCAAGCCGGGACGTGGAACACTGAAGCTTTCTTT
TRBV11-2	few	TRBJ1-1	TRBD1	CASSLTGGVSEAFF	TGTGCCAGCAGCTTAACAGGGGGCGTATCTGAAGCTTTCTTT
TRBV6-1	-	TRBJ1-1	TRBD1	CASDRQGFRAFF	TGTGCCAGCGATCGACAGGGGTTTAGAGCTTTCTTT
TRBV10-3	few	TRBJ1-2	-	CAISAKLVYGYTF	TGTGCCATCAGTGCCAAACTCGTCTATGGCTACACCTTC